This T cell receptor (beta chain) was found in a study of blood T cell repertoires in COVID-19. Looking at the study overall: The analysed material was cDNA or gDNA that came from T cells, B-cell-depleted T cells, or PBMCs.

Remarks on this clone: The same CDR3 arises from other DNA sequences in this sample as well.

Under the authors' procedure: Scientists estimated how many nucleated cells there were by amplifying reference gene primers. Libraries were prepared by immunoSEQ multiplex PCR; TCRdb keeps only in-frame clonotypes and omits some of them. V and J calls and clone size follow that table, whereas D and trimming were derived from the DNA. The sample carries about 280,000 clones, roughly 90% recorded once. Germline assignment: CDR1 LNHDA and CDR2 SQIVND (reference sequence). The CDR3 spans 12 residues. V was shortened by 6 bases and J by 2 bases, with 8 bases between the two germline ends. The sequence derives from a man younger than 35 with active or convalescent COVID-19. The sequencing input was peripheral blood. V usage is TRBV19 and J usage is TRBJ2-7; the D is unclear. CDR3 protein: CASSPSPYEQYF. CDR3 DNA sequence: TGTGCCAGTAGCCCCTCTCCCTACGAGCAGTACTTC.